Listed below are T cell receptor beta chains from one sample, sequenced in a study of T cell changes during pregnancy in multiple sclerosis. Assay: immunoSEQ multiplex PCR; the TCRdb copy retains only in-frame clones and omits some. The sample includes about 80,000 clones, around 90% of them seen just once. The source material was peripheral blood, sampled before pregnancy. These receptors all stem from a female donor with multiple sclerosis, enrolled in a pregnancy study. CDR3s include the opening cysteine and the closing phenylalanine or tryptophan. D genes are given only for firm matches. Expanded clones are given a class, and other clones once, few, many or no size at all.

J: TRBJ1-5; D: -; size: -; V: TRBV28; DNA: TGTGCCAGCAGTTTATCCCTCTCGGGCAATCAGCCCCAGCATTTT; CDR3: CASSLSLSGNQPQHF
J: TRBJ2-7; D: TRBD2; size: -; V: TRBV10-3; DNA: TGTGCCATCAGGGGGGAGGGGAACTACGAGCAGTACTTC; CDR3: CAIRGEGNYEQYF
J: TRBJ1-2; D: -; size: -; V: TRBV2; DNA: TGTGCCAGCAGAGAAAGGTGGGGGCTTAACTATGGCTACACCTTC; CDR3: CASRERWGLNYGYTF
J: TRBJ1-3; D: -; size: -; V: TRBV13; DNA: TGTGCCAGCAGCTTGGACAGCTTCTCTGGAAACACCATATATTTT; CDR3: CASSLDSFSGNTIYF
J: TRBJ1-5; D: -; size: -; V: TRBV19; DNA: TGTGCCAGTAGTATAGCAGGTAGCAATCAGCCCCAGCATTTT; CDR3: CASSIAGSNQPQHF
J: TRBJ2-1; D: -; size: -; V: TRBV7-9; DNA: TGTGCCAGCACCAAACTAGGGAACAATGAGCAGTTCTTC; CDR3: CASTKLGNNEQFF
J: TRBJ2-2; D: TRBD2; size: -; V: TRBV29-1; DNA: TGCAGCGTTCCCTCTGGGGTCGAGCGGGGGGACACCGGGGAGCTGTTTTTT; CDR3: CSVPSGVERGDTGELFF
J: TRBJ1-2; D: -; size: -; V: TRBV5-4; DNA: TGTGCCAGCAGCTACAACAGGGACTATGGCTACACCTTC; CDR3: CASSYNRDYGYTF
J: TRBJ2-7; D: -; size: -; V: TRBV11-2; DNA: TGTGCCAGCAGCTTAGGGCAGGCCCTATACGAGCAGTACTTC; CDR3: CASSLGQALYEQYF
J: TRBJ1-4; D: -; size: -; V: TRBV5-4; DNA: TGTGCCAGCAGCCGTACGGGAGTAGCACACCGAAGGGGCCCAGATGAAAAACTGTTTTTT; CDR3: CASSRTGVAHRRGPDEKLFF
J: TRBJ1-1; D: -; size: -; V: TRBV27; DNA: TGTGCCAGCAGTTTCGGCGGGTTCGCTGAAGCTTTCTTT; CDR3: CASSFGGFAEAFF
J: TRBJ2-1; D: TRBD2; size: once; V: TRBV5-1; DNA: TGCGCCAGCAGCTGGGGGGGTGGGTCTAGCGCTTCGGAGCAGTTCTTC; CDR3: CASSWGGGSSASEQFF
J: TRBJ1-6; D: -; size: -; V: TRBV6-5; DNA: TGTGCCAGCAGATTGGGGCAGGGCCATAATTCACCCCTCCACTTT; CDR3: CASRLGQGHNSPLHF
J: TRBJ1-3; D: -; size: -; V: TRBV19; DNA: TGTGCCAGTAGTATGGACAGCACGAGCTCTGGAAACACCATATATTTT; CDR3: CASSMDSTSSGNTIYF
J: TRBJ2-2; D: -; size: -; V: TRBV5-1; DNA: TGCGCCAGCAGCGCGGAAATTTCCGGGGAGCTGTTTTTT; CDR3: CASSAEISGELFF
J: TRBJ2-1; D: -; size: -; V: TRBV9; DNA: TGTGCCAGCAGCGTAGACCTCGGCGGGACCTACAATGAGCAGTTCTTC; CDR3: CASSVDLGGTYNEQFF
J: TRBJ1-2; D: TRBD1; size: -; V: TRBV2; DNA: TGTGCCAGCAGAGGGGACAGTAACTATGGCTACACCTTC; CDR3: CASRGDSNYGYTF
J: TRBJ1-1; D: TRBD1; size: -; V: TRBV9; DNA: TGTGCCAGCAGCCCTAGACAGGGCCAGACTGAAGCTTTCTTT; CDR3: CASSPRQGQTEAFF
J: TRBJ1-1; D: -; size: few; V: TRBV2; DNA: TGTGCCAGCAGTGATGAGGGTGGCACTGAAGCTTTCTTT; CDR3: CASSDEGGTEAFF
J: TRBJ1-1; D: -; size: once; V: TRBV19; DNA: TGTGCCTCTAGCTTAGTCGCAGAGGGAATGACTGAAGCTTTCTTT; CDR3: CASSLVAEGMTEAFF
J: TRBJ2-1; D: -; size: -; V: TRBV9; DNA: TGTGCCAGCAGCGTAGGGCAGGGGAAAACCTACAATGAGCAGTTCTTC; CDR3: CASSVGQGKTYNEQFF
J: TRBJ1-4; D: -; size: -; V: TRBV5-6; DNA: TGTGCCAGCAGCCTCCCAACTAATGAAAAACTGTTTTTT; CDR3: CASSLPTNEKLFF
J: TRBJ1-2; D: -; size: once; V: TRBV5-1; DNA: TGCGCCAGCAGCTTGGGTTCCCCCCAAATTAACTATGGCTACACCTTC; CDR3: CASSLGSPQINYGYTF
J: TRBJ1-1; D: -; size: -; V: TRBV6-5; DNA: TGTGCCAGCAGTTACAACAGAATGAACACTGAAGCTTTCTTT; CDR3: CASSYNRMNTEAFF
J: TRBJ2-7; D: -; size: many; V: TRBV6-1; DNA: TGTGCCAGCATTCGCTCCTACGAGCAGTACTTC; CDR3: CASIRSYEQYF
J: TRBJ2-2; D: TRBD1; size: -; V: TRBV27; DNA: TGTGCCAGCAGTTTCGGGACAGGGACCGGGGAGCTGTTTTTT; CDR3: CASSFGTGTGELFF
J: TRBJ2-5; D: -; size: -; V: TRBV6-5; DNA: TGTGCCAGCAGGAGCCCCTTTGAGACCCAGTACTTC; CDR3: CASRSPFETQYF
J: TRBJ2-1; D: TRBD2; size: once; V: TRBV2; DNA: TGTGCCAGCAGTGAAGCGTCTAGCGGGGGAATTTACAATGAGCAGTTCTTC; CDR3: CASSEASSGGIYNEQFF
J: TRBJ2-7; D: TRBD2; size: once; V: TRBV7-3; DNA: TGTGCCAGCAGCTTAAATAGCGGGCGGGAGCAGTACTTC; CDR3: CASSLNSGREQYF
J: TRBJ2-2; D: -; size: -; V: TRBV5-6; DNA: TGTGCCAGCAGCTTAGGGGGAATGAGGACCGGGGAGCTGTTTTTT; CDR3: CASSLGGMRTGELFF
J: TRBJ2-7; D: -; size: -; V: TRBV19; DNA: TGTGCCAGTAGCGGGGTGGCCTCCTACGAGCAGTACTTC; CDR3: CASSGVASYEQYF
J: TRBJ2-5; D: TRBD2; size: -; V: TRBV11-2; DNA: TGTGCCAGCAGCCGACAGCGGGGTTTCCAAGAGACCCAGTACTTC; CDR3: CASSRQRGFQETQYF
J: TRBJ2-7; D: TRBD2; size: few; V: TRBV27; DNA: TGTGCCAGCAGCTCCGGGACTAGAGGCTACGAGCAGTACTTC; CDR3: CASSSGTRGYEQYF
J: TRBJ2-2; D: TRBD1; size: -; V: TRBV7-6; DNA: TGTGCCAGCAGCTTAGAGCTGTTACAGGGGGTGAACACCGGGGAGCTGTTTTTT; CDR3: CASSLELLQGVNTGELFF
J: TRBJ2-5; D: TRBD2; size: -; V: TRBV5-4; DNA: TGTGCCAGCAGCTTGGCACTCACTAGCGGGGGTGAGACCCAGTACTTC; CDR3: CASSLALTSGGETQYF
J: TRBJ2-4; D: TRBD1; size: once; V: TRBV27; DNA: TGTGCCAGCAGTTTACAGGGGGCGAACATTCAGTACTTC; CDR3: CASSLQGANIQYF
J: TRBJ1-5; D: -; size: -; V: TRBV27; DNA: TGTGCCAGCAGACCCTTCGGTAATCAGCCCCAGCATTTT; CDR3: CASRPFGNQPQHF
J: TRBJ2-1; D: TRBD2; size: -; V: TRBV4-1; DNA: TGCGCCAGCAGCGAGGGGCGGGGGAGGGAGAAAGGCAATGAGCAGTTCTTC; CDR3: CASSEGRGREKGNEQFF
J: TRBJ2-5; D: -; size: once; V: TRBV27; DNA: TGTGCCAGCAGTCCGATCCCGACTAGTGACCAGTACTTC; CDR3: CASSPIPTSDQYF
J: TRBJ1-2; D: -; size: -; V: TRBV10-3; DNA: TGTGCCATCAGTGAGGGGGGGGTGACCGGCGGTAACTATGGCTACACCTTC; CDR3: CAISEGGVTGGNYGYTF
J: TRBJ2-7; D: TRBD1; size: -; V: TRBV7-2; DNA: TGTGCCAGCAGCCAAAGGGACAGGGTCTACGAGCAGTACTTC; CDR3: CASSQRDRVYEQYF
J: TRBJ1-1; D: -; size: few; V: TRBV18; DNA: TGTGCCAGCTCACCCCTGGAGCACGTGAACACTGAAGCTTTCTTT; CDR3: CASSPLEHVNTEAFF
J: TRBJ1-1; D: -; size: -; V: TRBV11-2; DNA: TGTGCCAGCAGCTTTCGCAGGGGATTCACTGAAGCTTTCTTT; CDR3: CASSFRRGFTEAFF
J: TRBJ2-7; D: TRBD2; size: -; V: TRBV6-7; DNA: TGTGCCAGCAGTTACTCGAGGCTAGCGGGGGGCTCCTACGAGCAGTACTTC; CDR3: CASSYSRLAGGSYEQYF
J: TRBJ1-6; D: -; size: few; V: TRBV27; DNA: TGTGCCAGCAGTTACCCCGGTTCACCCCTCCACTTT; CDR3: CASSYPGSPLHF
J: TRBJ2-5; D: TRBD1; size: -; V: TRBV5-6; DNA: TGTGCCAGCAGCTTTTACTCCGGGACAGGGGACGAGACCCAGTACTTC; CDR3: CASSFYSGTGDETQYF
J: TRBJ1-5; D: -; size: -; V: TRBV29-1; DNA: TGCAGCGTTGGAGACAGCGACCATCAGCCCCAGCATTTT; CDR3: CSVGDSDHQPQHF
J: TRBJ1-2; D: -; size: -; V: TRBV25-1; DNA: TGTGCCAGCAGTCAAAATACGGGAGGACGGGGTGGCTACACCTTC; CDR3: CASSQNTGGRGGYTF